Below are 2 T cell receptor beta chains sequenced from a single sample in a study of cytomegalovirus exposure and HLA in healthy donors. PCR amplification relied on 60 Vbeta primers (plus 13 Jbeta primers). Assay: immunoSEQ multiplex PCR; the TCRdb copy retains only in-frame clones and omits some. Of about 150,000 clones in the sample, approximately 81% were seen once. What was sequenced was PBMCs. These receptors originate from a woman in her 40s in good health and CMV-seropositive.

The DNA for the CDR3 is TGTGCCAGCAGTGAACCTTGGCCCAAGGGACAGGGGGAAATGAACACTGAAGCTTTCTTT. Encoded protein: CASSEPWPKGQGEMNTEAFF. The chain has TRBV2 and TRBJ1-1; 11 bases map to TRBD1. The CDR3 runs to 20 residues. The ends lost 2 bases at V and 0 bases at J; junction bases unmatched: 14. Germline-derived CDR1 and CDR2 are SNHLY and FYNNEI.

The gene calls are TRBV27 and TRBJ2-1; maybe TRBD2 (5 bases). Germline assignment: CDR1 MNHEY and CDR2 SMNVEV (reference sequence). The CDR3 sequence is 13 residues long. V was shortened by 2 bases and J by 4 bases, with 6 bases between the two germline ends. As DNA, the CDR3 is TGTGCCAGCAGTTTAGGCGGGTACAATGAGCAGTTCTTC. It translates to CASSLGGYNEQFF.